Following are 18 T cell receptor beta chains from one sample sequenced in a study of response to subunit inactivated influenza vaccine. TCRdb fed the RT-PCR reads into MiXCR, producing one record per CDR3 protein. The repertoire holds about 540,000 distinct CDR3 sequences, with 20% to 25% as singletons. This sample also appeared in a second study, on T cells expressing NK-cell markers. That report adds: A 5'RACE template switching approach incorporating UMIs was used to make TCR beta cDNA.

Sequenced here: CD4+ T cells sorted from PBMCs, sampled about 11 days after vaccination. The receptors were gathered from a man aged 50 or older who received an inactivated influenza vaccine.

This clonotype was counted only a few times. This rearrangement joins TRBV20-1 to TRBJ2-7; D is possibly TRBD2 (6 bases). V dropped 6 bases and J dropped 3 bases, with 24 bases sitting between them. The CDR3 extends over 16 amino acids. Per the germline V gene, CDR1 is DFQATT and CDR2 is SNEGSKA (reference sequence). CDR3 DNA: TGCAGTGCCGACGCCCCGGGACTTAGCATGGTCTACGAGCAGTACTTC. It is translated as CSADAPGLSMVYEQYF.

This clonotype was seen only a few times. The CDR3 DNA sequence: TGTGCCAGCAGTTTAGGGGGTTCGGGCAATCAGCCCCAGCATTTT. Its protein product is CASSLGGSGNQPQHF. The V and J genes are TRBV12-3 or TRBV12-4 and TRBJ1-5, with D uncertain. The germline V and J ends were trimmed by 1 base and 2 bases, with 9 bases remaining between them. The length of the CDR3 is 15 residues.

CDR3 amino acids: CASSFSDPGSGETQYF. In nucleotides, the CDR3 is TGCGCCAGCAGCTTTTCCGATCCGGGGTCAGGGGAGACCCAGTACTTC. The chain recombines TRBV5-1 with TRBJ2-5; D might be TRBD1 or TRBD2, each matching 5 bases. V gave up 2 bases and J gave up 5 bases, with 19 bases separating them. This CDR3 is 16 amino acids long. Germline assignment: CDR1 SGHRS and CDR2 YFSETQ.

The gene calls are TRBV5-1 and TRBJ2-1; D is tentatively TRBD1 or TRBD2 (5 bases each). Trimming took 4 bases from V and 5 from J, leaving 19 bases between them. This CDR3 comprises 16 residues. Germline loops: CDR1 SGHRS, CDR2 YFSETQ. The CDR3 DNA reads TGCGCCAGCAGCCCGTTTGGGGGAATCCTCGACAATGAGCAGTTCTTC. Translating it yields CASSPFGGILDNEQFF.

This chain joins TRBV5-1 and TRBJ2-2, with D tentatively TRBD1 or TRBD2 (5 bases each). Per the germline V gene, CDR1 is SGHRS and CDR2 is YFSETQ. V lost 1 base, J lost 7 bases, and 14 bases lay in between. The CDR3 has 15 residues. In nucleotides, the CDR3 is TGCGCCAGCAGCTTGTGGGACCTCGAGTTCGGGGAGCTGTTTTTT. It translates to CASSLWDLEFGELFF.

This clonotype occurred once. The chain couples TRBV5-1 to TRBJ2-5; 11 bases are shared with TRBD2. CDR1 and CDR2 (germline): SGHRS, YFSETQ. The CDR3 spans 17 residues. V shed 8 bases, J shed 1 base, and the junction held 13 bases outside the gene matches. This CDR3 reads CASNNGLAGGTQETQYF. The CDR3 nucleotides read TGCGCCAGTAATAACGGCCTAGCGGGGGGCACCCAAGAGACCCAGTACTTC. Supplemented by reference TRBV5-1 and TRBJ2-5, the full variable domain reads KAGVTQTPRYLIKTRGQQVTLSCSPISGHRSVSWYQQTPGQGLQFLFEYFSETQRNKGNFPGRFSGRQFSNSRSEMNVSTLELGDSALYLCASNNGLAGGTQETQYFGPGTRLLVL.

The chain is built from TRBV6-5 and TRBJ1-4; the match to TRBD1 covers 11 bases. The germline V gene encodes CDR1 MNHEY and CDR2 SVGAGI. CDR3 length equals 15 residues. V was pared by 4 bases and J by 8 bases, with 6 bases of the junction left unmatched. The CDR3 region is CASSSGQGAWEKLFF. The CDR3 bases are TGTGCCAGCAGTTCCGGACAGGGGGCTTGGGAAAAACTGTTTTTT.

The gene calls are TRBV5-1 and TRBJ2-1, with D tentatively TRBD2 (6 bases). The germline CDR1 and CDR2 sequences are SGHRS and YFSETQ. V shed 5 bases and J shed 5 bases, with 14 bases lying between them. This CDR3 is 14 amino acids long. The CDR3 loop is CASREGLWDNEQFF. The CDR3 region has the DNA TGCGCCAGCAGGGAGGGACTCTGGGACAATGAGCAGTTCTTC.

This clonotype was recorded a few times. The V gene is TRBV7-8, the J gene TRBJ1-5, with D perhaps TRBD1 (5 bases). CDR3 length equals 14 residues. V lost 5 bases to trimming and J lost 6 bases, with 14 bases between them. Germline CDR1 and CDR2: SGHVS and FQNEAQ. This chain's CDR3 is CASSPWEGLQPQHF. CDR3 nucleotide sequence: TGTGCCAGCAGCCCCTGGGAGGGGCTTCAGCCCCAGCATTTT.

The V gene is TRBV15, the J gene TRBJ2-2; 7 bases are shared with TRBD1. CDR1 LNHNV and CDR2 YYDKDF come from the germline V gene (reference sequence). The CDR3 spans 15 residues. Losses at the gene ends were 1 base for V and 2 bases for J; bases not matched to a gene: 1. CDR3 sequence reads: CATSRAGGNTGELFF. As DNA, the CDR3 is TGTGCCACCAGCAGAGCAGGGGGAAACACCGGGGAGCTGTTTTTT.

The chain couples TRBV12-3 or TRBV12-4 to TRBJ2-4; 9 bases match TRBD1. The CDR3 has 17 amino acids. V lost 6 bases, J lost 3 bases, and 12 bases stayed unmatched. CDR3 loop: CASRPGRDRVVKNIQYF. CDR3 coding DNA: TGTGCCAGCAGGCCCGGCCGGGACAGGGTGGTCAAAAACATTCAGTACTTC.

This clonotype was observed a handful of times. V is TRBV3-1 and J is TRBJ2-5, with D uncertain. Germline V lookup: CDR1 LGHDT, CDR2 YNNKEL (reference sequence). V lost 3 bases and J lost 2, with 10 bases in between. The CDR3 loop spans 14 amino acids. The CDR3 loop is CASSHWTEQETQYF. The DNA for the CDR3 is TGTGCCAGCAGCCATTGGACGGAACAAGAGACCCAGTACTTC.

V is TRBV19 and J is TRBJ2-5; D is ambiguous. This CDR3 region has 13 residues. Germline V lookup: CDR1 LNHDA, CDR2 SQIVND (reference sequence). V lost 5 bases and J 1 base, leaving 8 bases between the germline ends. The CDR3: CASSPIFQETQYF. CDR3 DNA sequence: TGTGCCAGTAGTCCAATATTCCAAGAGACCCAGTACTTC. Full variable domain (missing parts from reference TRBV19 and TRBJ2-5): DGGITQSPKYLFRKEGQNVTLSCEQNLNHDAMYWYRQDPGQGLRLIYYSQIVNDFQKGDIAEGYSVSREKKESFPLTVTSAQKNPTAFYLCASSPIFQETQYFGPGTRLLVL.

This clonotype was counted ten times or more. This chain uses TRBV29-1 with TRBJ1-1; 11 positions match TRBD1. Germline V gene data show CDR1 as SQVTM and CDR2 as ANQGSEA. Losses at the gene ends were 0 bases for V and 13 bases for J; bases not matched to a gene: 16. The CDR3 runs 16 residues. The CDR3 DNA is TGCAGCGTTGAAGATACGAGGGGACAGGGGGGATCCCTCCTTTTCTTT. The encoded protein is CSVEDTRGQGGSLLFF.

This CDR3 is CATSLAFTDTQYF. CDR3 sequence (DNA): TGTGCCACCAGTCTAGCCTTCACAGATACGCAGTATTTT. The rearrangement joins TRBV24-1 to TRBJ2-3, with a weak D call TRBD2 (5 bases). V was trimmed by 6 bases and J by 2 bases, leaving 8 bases between them. The CDR3 spans 13 residues. Germline assignment: CDR1 KGHDR and CDR2 SFDVKD.

The CDR3 spells CAWSGAGTQYF. The DNA for the CDR3 is TGTGCCTGGAGTGGGGCAGGGACCCAGTACTTC. This chain connects TRBV30 to TRBJ2-5; the D is unclear. V was trimmed by 1 base and J by 7 bases, leaving 7 bases between them. From germline, CDR1 is GTSNPN and CDR2 SVGIG (reference sequence). The length of the CDR3 is 11 residues.

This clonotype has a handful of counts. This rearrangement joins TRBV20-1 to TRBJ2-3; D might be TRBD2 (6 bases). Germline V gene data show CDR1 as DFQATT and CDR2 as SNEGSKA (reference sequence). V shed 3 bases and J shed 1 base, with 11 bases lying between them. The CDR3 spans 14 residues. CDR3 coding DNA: TGCAGTGCTAGGCTCGGGGGTGGCACAGATACGCAGTATTTT. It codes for CSARLGGGTDTQYF.

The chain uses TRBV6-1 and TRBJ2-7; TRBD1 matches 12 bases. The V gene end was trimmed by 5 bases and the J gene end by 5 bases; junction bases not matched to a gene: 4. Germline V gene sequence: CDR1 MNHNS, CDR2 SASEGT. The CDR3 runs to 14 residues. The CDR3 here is CASSKGQGADEQYF. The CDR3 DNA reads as TGTGCCAGCAGTAAGGGACAGGGGGCGGACGAGCAGTACTTC.